Following are 21 T cell receptor beta chains from one sample sequenced in a study of blood T cell repertoires in COVID-19. Some clones are missing from TCRdb's copy, which holds only in-frame ones; the method was immunoSEQ multiplex PCR. Of 150,000 to 200,000 clones in the sample, 75% to 80% were seen once. Sequenced input: peripheral blood. Receptors were obtained from a woman in her 50s with active or convalescent COVID-19.

V and J are TRBV10-3 and TRBJ2-3; 11 bases map to TRBD2. Germline CDR1 ENHRY, CDR2 SYGVKD. Trimming cost V 10 bases and J 5 bases; bases outside gene matches: 8. CDR3 length: 14 amino acids. Here the CDR3 DNA reads TGTGCCACCCAGCCTGGACTAGCGGGAGATACGCAGTATTTT. The encoded protein is CATQPGLAGDTQYF.

The rearrangement links TRBV4-1 to TRBJ1-5, with a possible D match to TRBD1 (5 bases). V was pared by 3 bases and J by 3 bases, with 15 bases between. The germline gives CDR1 MGHRA, CDR2 YSYEKL. The CDR3 totals 16 residues. CDR3: CASSQDATADNQPQHF. The CDR3 DNA sequence: TGCGCCAGCAGCCAGGATGCGACAGCCGACAATCAGCCCCAGCATTTT.

CDR3 coding DNA: TGTGCCAGCAGTTTACCCAACTCTCCGTTTTCCCTCCACTTT. Amino acid sequence: CASSLPNSPFSLHF. This rearrangement joins TRBV28 to TRBJ1-6; D remains unclear. This CDR3 is 14 amino acids long. CDR1 MDHEN and CDR2 SYDVKM come from the germline V gene. V was pared by 2 bases and J by 14 bases, with 16 bases between.

The chain combines TRBV6-6 with TRBJ1-5; TRBD1 aligns across 9 bases. V lost 6 bases, J lost 5 bases, and 8 bases stayed unmatched. Per the germline V gene, CDR1 is MNHNY and CDR2 is SVGAGI (reference sequence). The CDR3 covers 15 residues. This CDR3 is CASRDRGGMYQPQHF. The CDR3 nucleotides read TGTGCCAGCAGGGACAGGGGAGGGATGTATCAGCCCCAGCATTTT.

The V and J genes are TRBV18 and TRBJ2-1, with 7 bases identical to TRBD1. Per the germline V gene, CDR1 is KGHSH and CDR2 is LQKENI. CDR3 length equals 15 residues. The ends lost 3 bases at V and 0 bases at J; junction bases unmatched: 2. CDR3 sequence: CASSPGQSSYNEQFF. The CDR3 bases are TGTGCCAGCTCACCGGGACAGAGCTCCTACAATGAGCAGTTCTTC.

The chain has TRBV6-5 and TRBJ2-6; D remains ambiguous. The CDR3 totals 15 residues. V dropped 6 bases and J dropped 0 bases, with 9 bases sitting between them. CDR1 MNHEY and CDR2 SVGAGI come from the germline V gene. The CDR3 region has the DNA TGTGCCAGCAGACAACGTCACTCTGGGGCCAACGTCCTGACTTTC. It encodes CASRQRHSGANVLTF.

The chain links TRBV6-2 or TRBV6-3 to TRBJ1-4; D is perhaps TRBD1 (5 bases). The length of the CDR3 is 14 residues. Germline loops: CDR1 MNHEY, CDR2 SVGEGT. V lost 5 bases, J lost 8 bases, and 15 bases lay in between. Here the CDR3 DNA reads TGTGCCAGCAGTGGGGCCCTTATTCGGGAAAAACTGTTTTTT. Protein: CASSGALIREKLFF.

The chain couples TRBV21-1 to TRBJ1-2; the D call of TRBD1 is as the table states it, not checked on the DNA. TRBV21-1 is a pseudogene locus. The CDR3 contains 20 residues. The CDR3 here is CASSYNGWDRAFGVNYGYTF. CDR3 nucleotides: TGTGCCAGCAGCTACAACGGCTGGGACAGGGCGTTCGGGGTTAACTATGGCTACACCTTC.

The V call is TRBV4-2, the J call TRBJ1-2; D call uncertain. The CDR3 spans 14 residues. The ends were cut back, 2 bases at V and 6 bases at J, with 13 bases in the middle. The germline V gene encodes CDR1 LGHNA and CDR2 YNFKEQ. CDR3 sequence (DNA): TGTGCCAGCAGCCAACAACTTGACGGGGATGGCTACACCTTC. It yields the protein CASSQQLDGDGYTF.

The chain links TRBV12-3 or TRBV12-4 to TRBJ2-5; D unresolved. Trimming shortened V by 4 bases and J by 5 bases, and 8 bases separated the two germline ends. There are 12 residues in the CDR3. The CDR3, as DNA: TGTGCCAGCAGTTCTAATCGGGAGACCCAGTACTTC. Protein sequence: CASSSNRETQYF.

This clone was picked up a small number of times. The J gene is TRBJ1-2, the V gene TRBV7-8; 8 nucleotides agree with TRBD1. V dropped 4 bases and J dropped 7; count of bases not matched to a gene: 11. Germline V gives CDR1 SGHVS, CDR2 FQNEAQ. The CDR3 is 15 residues long. The CDR3 here is CASSSRVDRVGGYTF. The CDR3 bases are TGTGCCAGCAGCTCTAGAGTGGACAGGGTGGGTGGCTACACCTTC. Supplemented by reference TRBV7-8 and TRBJ1-2, the full variable domain reads GAGVSQSPRYKVAKRGQDVALRCDPISGHVSLFWYQQALGQGPEFLTYFQNEAQLDKSGLPSDRFFAERPEGSVSTLKIQRTQQEDSAVYLCASSSRVDRVGGYTFGSGTRLTVV.

The chain has TRBV12-3 or TRBV12-4 and TRBJ1-2; 8 positions match TRBD1. Germline trimming cut 6 bases from V and 8 bases from J; bases unmatched to any gene: 8. This CDR3 region has 13 residues. CDR3 DNA sequence: TGTGCCAGCAGCCCTAGGACAGGGCCGGGCTACACCTTC. The encoded protein is CASSPRTGPGYTF.

The chain joins TRBV11-2 to TRBJ2-1; the D gene is possibly TRBD2 (5 bases). V was trimmed by 7 bases and J by 2 bases, leaving 15 bases between them. The CDR3 has 15 residues. CDR1 SGHAT and CDR2 FQNNGV come from the germline V gene. In DNA form, the CDR3 reads TGTGCCAGCAAGGCGGCGGGCATAACCTACAATGAGCAGTTCTTC. Amino acids: CASKAAGITYNEQFF.

The chain recombines TRBV19 with TRBJ1-1; perhaps TRBD1 as D (6 bases). This CDR3 contains 13 residues. Germline CDR1 reads LNHDA; CDR2 reads SQIVND (reference sequence). Trimming took off 5 bases at V and 5 bases at J, with 12 bases between the two ends. CDR3 coding DNA: TGTGCCAGTAGTCTGGCAGGGGTTACTGAAGCTTTCTTT. This encodes CASSLAGVTEAFF.

Of note for this clone: This same CDR3 is encoded by further DNA sequences in the sample. This chain uses TRBV29-1 with TRBJ1-1; no firm D call. CDR1 is SQVTM and CDR2 is ANQGSEA in the germline V gene. Trimming stripped 4 bases from V and 1 base from J, with 4 bases between. The CDR3 contains 11 residues. The CDR3 DNA reads TGCAGCGTTGGGAGGAACACTGAAGCTTTCTTT. As protein: CSVGRNTEAFF. The whole variable domain, remainder taken from reference TRBV29-1 and TRBJ1-1, is SAVISQKPSRDICQRGTSLTIQCQVDSQVTMMFWYRQQPGQSLTLIATANQGSEATYESGFVIDKFPISRPNLTFSTLTVSNMSPEDSSIYLCSVGRNTEAFFGQGTRLTVV.

This clone was recorded only once. This chain connects TRBV27 to TRBJ1-2; no firm D call. The germline CDR1 and CDR2 sequences are MNHEY and SMNVEV (reference sequence). The CDR3 covers 13 residues. Between the trimmed V and J ends, which lost 6 bases and 2 bases, there was a span of 10 bases. The CDR3 DNA follows: TGTGCCAGCAGGTCCAGGATAAACTATGGCTACACCTTC. This encodes CASRSRINYGYTF.

The chain employs TRBV9 and TRBJ2-1; 7 positions match TRBD2. The CDR3 length is 15 residues. The germline V gene has CDR1 SGDLS and CDR2 YYNGEE. J lost 9 bases, V lost 0 bases, and 9 bases had no gene match. CDR3 region: CASSVDPAGSTEQFF. DNA of the CDR3: TGTGCCAGCAGCGTAGATCCAGCGGGGAGCACTGAGCAGTTCTTC.

This clone was counted between two and nine times. The V call is TRBV5-6, the J call TRBJ1-4; D not resolved. Germline V gene data show CDR1 as SGHDT and CDR2 as YYEEEE. V lost 2 bases to trimming and J lost 9 bases, with 14 bases between them. This CDR3 contains 14 residues. CDR3: CASSFPGSAQKLFF. In DNA, the CDR3 is TGTGCCAGCAGCTTTCCCGGGTCGGCCCAAAAACTGTTTTTT.

The V call is TRBV4-2, the J call TRBJ1-3; D ambiguous. The CDR3 loop spans 12 amino acids. Trimming left V 1 base short and J 5 bases short, with 3 bases between. Per the germline V gene, CDR1 is LGHNA and CDR2 is YNFKEQ. The CDR3 protein is CASSQARNTIYF. CDR3 in DNA: TGTGCCAGCAGCCAAGCCAGAAACACCATATATTTT.

The rearrangement joins TRBV24-1 to TRBJ1-6, with TRBD1 identical over 7 bases. V gave up 9 bases and J gave up 10 bases; unmatched junction bases: 5. CDR3 size: 12 residues. The germline V gene encodes CDR1 KGHDR and CDR2 SFDVKD. The CDR3, as DNA: TGTGCCACCTATCACAGGGGCTCACCCCTCCACTTT. Protein product: CATYHRGSPLHF.

This chain's CDR3 is CASSISRGTSGYTF. CDR3 nucleotide sequence: TGTGCCAGTAGTATCTCCCGGGGGACCTCTGGCTACACCTTC. The gene calls are TRBV19 and TRBJ1-2; tentative D call: TRBD1 (5 bases). This CDR3 contains 14 residues. CDR1 and CDR2 from the germline V gene are LNHDA and SQIVND (reference sequence). V dropped 3 bases and J dropped 7 bases, with 15 bases sitting between them.